The 29 T cell receptor beta chains given below trace back to one sample, sequenced in a study of cytomegalovirus exposure and HLA in healthy donors. The study ran its PCR with 60 Vbeta and 13 Jbeta primers. Produced via immunoSEQ multiplex PCR; TCRdb's table is partial and in-frame only. The profile covers 180,000 or so clones, with roughly 74% appearing a single time and about 3% taken by the ten largest. Sequencing was carried out using PBMCs. The receptors originated from a female donor in good health and CMV-seronegative.

The CDR3 DNA reads as TGTGCCAGCAGCGGGGATAGCAATCAGCCCCAGCATTTT. Encoded protein: CASSGDSNQPQHF. The genes are TRBV2 and TRBJ1-5, with unresolved D. V lost 6 bases and J lost 0, with 6 bases in between. Germline CDR1 is SNHLY and CDR2 is FYNNEI. CDR3 size: 13 residues.

This chain links TRBV19 with TRBJ1-2; a weak D match, TRBD1 (6 bases). Germline-derived CDR1 and CDR2 are LNHDA and SQIVND (reference sequence). The CDR3 loop spans 15 amino acids. Trimming pared 2 bases from V and 2 bases from J, leaving 12 bases between. The CDR3 DNA is TGTGCCAGTAGTATAACTTCACAGGGAAACTATGGCTACACCTTC. Translation: CASSITSQGNYGYTF.

This clone showed up just a few times. The chain recombines TRBV6-1 with TRBJ1-2, with D perhaps matching TRBD1 (6 bases). From germline, CDR1 is MNHNS and CDR2 SASEGT. CDR3 length: 11 residues. The V end was cut by 5 bases, the J end by 8 bases, with 9 bases between. As DNA, the CDR3 is TGTGCCAGCAGTAAGGGGGTGGGCTACACCTTC. Residues: CASSKGVGYTF.

The chain is built from TRBV11-1 and TRBJ1-1; weak D call: TRBD1 (5 bases). The CDR3 spans 15 residues. Trimming cost V 5 bases and J 0 bases, with 13 bases left between them. Germline-derived CDR1 and CDR2 are SGHAT and FQDESV (reference sequence). CDR3 DNA sequence: TGTGCCAGCAGCCCCGCCCGACAGTTGAACACTGAAGCTTTCTTT. Translation: CASSPARQLNTEAFF.

The chain is built from TRBV5-4 and TRBJ2-7; weak D call: TRBD1 (6 bases). The V gene lost 4 bases and the J gene lost 2 bases, with 13 bases spanning the gap. Germline V lookup: CDR1 SGHNT, CDR2 YYREEE (reference sequence). The CDR3 is 14 residues long. The CDR3 DNA follows: TGTGCCAGCAGCCCACAGGGATCCCCCTACGAGCAGTACTTC. It is translated as CASSPQGSPYEQYF.

As concerns this clone: This CDR3 is also generated by other DNA sequences in the sample. J is TRBJ2-7 and V is TRBV7-9; weak D call: TRBD2 (6 bases). Trimming took 0 bases from V and 0 from J, leaving 6 bases between them. Germline V gene sequence: CDR1 SEHNR, CDR2 FQNEAQ (reference sequence). This CDR3 contains 14 residues. The CDR3 protein is CASSLAGGSYEQYF. The CDR3 DNA reads TGTGCCAGCAGCTTAGCCGGGGGCTCCTACGAGCAGTACTTC.

The chain recombines TRBV7-2 with TRBJ2-1, with D possibly matching TRBD2 (6 bases). V was clipped by 2 bases and J by 3 bases, with 17 bases between them. Germline CDR1 and CDR2: SGHTA and FQGNSA. The CDR3 is made up of 17 amino acids. CDR3 region: CASSLLPVSSDYNEQFF. The CDR3 DNA reads as TGTGCCAGCAGCTTACTCCCGGTATCTAGCGACTACAATGAGCAGTTCTTC.

This sequence joins TRBV2 and TRBJ2-1, with TRBD2 matching over 9 bases. Unmatched junction bases numbered 7, after V lost 2 bases and J lost 8 bases. This CDR3 has 15 residues. Germline CDR1 and CDR2: SNHLY and FYNNEI. DNA for the CDR3: TGTGCCAGCAGTGAACCCCGGACTAGCGACGATGAGCAGTTCTTC. As protein: CASSEPRTSDDEQFF.

Here the CDR3 DNA reads TGCGCCAGCAGCTTGTATGTGAACACTGAAGCTTTCTTT. It translates to CASSLYVNTEAFF. The chain recombines TRBV5-1 with TRBJ1-1; D is uncertain. Germline values: CDR1 SGHRS, CDR2 YFSETQ. The CDR3 length is 13 residues. V lost 1 base, J lost 0 bases, and 4 bases lay in between.

The chain recombines TRBV7-3 with TRBJ2-1; D is perhaps TRBD1 (5 bases). V was shortened by 1 base and J by 4 bases, with 11 bases between the two germline ends. CDR1 is SGHTA, CDR2 FQGTGA, per germline. The CDR3 has 15 amino acids. CDR3 nucleotides: TGTGCCAGCAGCTTAAGGCAGGGTTATTACAATGAGCAGTTCTTC. Amino acid sequence: CASSLRQGYYNEQFF.

The chain carries TRBV4-1 and TRBJ2-5; D is possibly TRBD1 (5 bases). The CDR3 loop spans 14 amino acids. The germline V and J ends were trimmed by 2 bases and 0 bases, with 7 bases remaining between them. Germline V gives CDR1 MGHRA, CDR2 YSYEKL. Here the CDR3 reads CASSQPGNQETQYF. CDR3 nucleotide sequence: TGCGCCAGCAGCCAACCAGGGAACCAAGAGACCCAGTACTTC.

This clone showed up just once. The chain links TRBV9 to TRBJ2-1; D may be TRBD2 (6 bases). Germline V lookup: CDR1 SGDLS, CDR2 YYNGEE. V lost 5 bases and J 9 bases, leaving 15 bases between the germline ends. This CDR3 has 13 amino acids. The CDR3 nucleotides are TGTGCCAGCAGTAGTGGCCTAGCGCTTGAGCAGTTCTTC. Translated: CASSSGLALEQFF.

The V and J genes are TRBV2 and TRBJ2-2; possible D gene TRBD1, 6 bases. In germline, CDR1 is SNHLY, CDR2 FYNNEI. V was cut by 2 bases and J by 4 bases, with 11 bases left in between. This CDR3 has 15 amino acids. CDR3 region: CASSENRDGTGELFF. The CDR3 coding sequence is TGTGCCAGCAGTGAAAACAGGGACGGCACCGGGGAGCTGTTTTTT.

The gene calls are TRBV18 and TRBJ1-1, with D tentatively TRBD1 (5 bases). With 3 bases removed from V and 8 bases from J, the gap between germline ends came to 10 bases. The CDR3 has 12 amino acids. The germline V gene has CDR1 KGHSH and CDR2 LQKENI. The CDR3 sequence: CASSPDRTEAFF. The CDR3 DNA reads as TGTGCCAGCTCACCGGACCGGACAGAAGCTTTCTTT. The entire variable domain, with the rest obtained from reference TRBV18 and TRBJ1-1, is as follows: NAGVMQNPRHLVRRRGQEARLRCSPMKGHSHVYWYRQLPEEGLKFMVYLQKENIIDESGMPKERFSAEFPKEGPSILRIQQVVRGDSAAYFCASSPDRTEAFFGQGTRLTVV.

The rearrangement uses TRBV6-1 and TRBJ2-7; tentative D call: TRBD2 (6 bases). V lost 5 bases, J lost 0 bases, and 11 bases lay in between. Germline-derived CDR1 and CDR2 are MNHNS and SASEGT. This CDR3 region has 14 residues. The CDR3 here is CASSRDSSSYEQYF. In DNA, the CDR3 is TGTGCCAGCAGTCGGGACTCAAGCTCCTACGAGCAGTACTTC.

This chain uses TRBV18 with TRBJ2-5; D gene unclear. V dropped 6 bases and J dropped 1 base, with 9 bases sitting between them. From germline, CDR1 is KGHSH and CDR2 LQKENI. The CDR3 spans 13 residues. The DNA for the CDR3 is TGTGCCAGCTCCACGAACTTCCAAGAGACCCAGTACTTC. Translation gives CASSTNFQETQYF.

This clone came up a few times. V gene TRBV5-1 combines with J gene TRBJ2-7; D might be TRBD1 (5 bases). Trimming cost V 2 bases and J 3 bases, with 15 bases left between them. This CDR3 spans 15 amino acids. CDR1 and CDR2 from the germline V gene are SGHRS and YFSETQ. The CDR3 DNA reads TGCGCCAGCAGCTTTGCCCAGGGATTGGGCTACGAGCAGTACTTC. Protein: CASSFAQGLGYEQYF. Using reference TRBV5-1 and TRBJ2-7 for the parts outside the CDR3, the full variable domain is KAGVTQTPRYLIKTRGQQVTLSCSPISGHRSVSWYQQTPGQGLQFLFEYFSETQRNKGNFPGRFSGRQFSNSRSEMNVSTLELGDSALYLCASSFAQGLGYEQYFGPGTRLTVT.

The rearrangement uses TRBV11-2 and TRBJ2-3; D is ambiguous. The CDR3 runs to 15 residues. Germline assignment: CDR1 SGHAT and CDR2 FQNNGV. The V end lost 0 bases, the J end lost 4 bases, and 11 bases lay between the germline ends. CDR3 nucleotides: TGTGCCAGCAGCTTAGAATTGTCGGGTCCAGATACGCAGTATTTT. Translating gives CASSLELSGPDTQYF.

The chain uses TRBV15 and TRBJ2-1; 8 bases map to TRBD2. Germline loops: CDR1 LNHNV, CDR2 YYDKDF (reference sequence). This CDR3 spans 16 amino acids. Trimming took 5 bases from V and 15 from J; bases not matched to a gene: 21. CDR3 in amino acids: CATSSPGRGGPELRFF. CDR3 nucleotide sequence: TGTGCCACCAGCTCCCCAGGTCGGGGGGGCCCCGAATTGAGGTTCTTC.

This clone was seen more than once but under ten times. Compared with germline, one end of the junction differs, possibly owing to a read error. V and J are TRBV7-3 and TRBJ2-2; weak D call: TRBD2 (5 bases). The CDR3 has 12 residues. Germline V gene lookup returns CDR1 SGHTA and CDR2 FQGTGA. The CDR3 loop reads CASSFSSGELLF. CDR3 in DNA: TGTGCCAGCAGCTTTAGCTCCGGGGAGCTGCTTTTT. Supplemented by reference TRBV7-3 and TRBJ2-2, the full variable domain reads GAGVSQTPSNKVTEKGKYVELRCDPISGHTALYWYRQSLGQGPEFLIYFQGTGAADDSGLPNDRFFAVRPEGSVSTLKIQRTERGDSAVYLCASSFSSGELLFGEGSRLTVL.

This clone was found once. V is TRBV6-1 and J is TRBJ1-2; 7 bases are shared with TRBD1. Germline values: CDR1 MNHNS, CDR2 SASEGT. This CDR3 has 16 residues. With V trimmed by 2 bases and J by 6 bases, 12 bases remained unmatched. The CDR3 reads CASSEFPHQGEHGYTF. The CDR3 DNA sequence: TGTGCCAGCAGTGAATTCCCCCATCAGGGGGAACATGGCTACACCTTC.

V gene TRBV6-5 combines with J gene TRBJ2-1; D possibly corresponds to TRBD2 (5 bases). This CDR3 region has 10 residues. Germline values: CDR1 MNHEY, CDR2 SVGAGI. The V end was cut by 7 bases, the J end by 10 bases, with 8 bases between. CDR3 residues: CASTGGEQFF. The DNA of the CDR3 is TGTGCCAGCACGGGCGGGGAGCAGTTCTTC.

The gene calls are TRBV12-5 and TRBJ2-3, with D perhaps matching TRBD1 (6 bases). The CDR3 loop spans 13 amino acids. V lost 2 bases, J lost 6 bases, and 9 bases lay in between. Germline-derived CDR1 and CDR2 are LGHNT and FRNRAP. The CDR3 reads CASGLTGIDTQYF. In DNA form, the CDR3 reads TGTGCTAGTGGTTTGACAGGGATTGATACGCAGTATTTT.

The chain links TRBV28 to TRBJ2-1; tentative D call: TRBD2 (5 bases). The length of the CDR3 is 17 residues. The V and J ends lost 6 bases and 1 base respectively, with 19 bases between them. CDR1 and CDR2 from the germline V gene are MDHEN and SYDVKM. CDR3 in DNA: TGTGCCAGCAGATCTACCACGGGGATGGGGTCCTACAATGAGCAGTTCTTC. This encodes CASRSTTGMGSYNEQFF. The full variable domain, completed using reference TRBV28 and TRBJ2-1, is DVKVTQSSRYLVKRTGEKVFLECVQDMDHENMFWYRQDPGLGLRLIYFSYDVKMKEKGDIPEGYSVSREKKERFSLILESASTNQTSMYLCASRSTTGMGSYNEQFFGPGTRLTVL.

CDR3 amino acids: CASSDIAGAYEQYF. CDR3 in DNA: TGTGCCAGCAGTGATATAGCGGGGGCCTACGAGCAGTACTTC. The chain employs TRBV2 and TRBJ2-7, with 9 bases lining up with TRBD2. CDR3 length: 14 residues. Trimming at V came to 3 bases and at J to 2 bases, leaving 2 bases not matched to a gene. Germline V lookup: CDR1 SNHLY, CDR2 FYNNEI.

The V call is TRBV10-2, the J call TRBJ2-7; 9 positions agree with TRBD2. Germline CDR1 and CDR2: WSHSY and SAAADI. The length of the CDR3 is 17 residues. J gave up 2 bases and V 0 bases, and 8 bases lay outside the gene matches. CDR3: CASSESGGAGGTYEQYF. CDR3 nucleotide sequence: TGCGCCAGCAGTGAGTCCGGGGGAGCGGGAGGAACCTACGAGCAGTACTTC.

The chain employs TRBV12-5 and TRBJ1-3; possible D gene TRBD1, 6 bases. The V gene's germline CDR1 is LGHNT and CDR2 FRNRAP. The CDR3 runs to 16 residues. V lost 7 bases and J 0 bases, leaving 16 bases between the germline ends. The CDR3: CASAARGASSGNTIYF. For the CDR3, the DNA is TGTGCTAGTGCGGCCCGGGGGGCTAGCTCTGGAAACACCATATATTTT.

This rearrangement joins TRBV6-6 to TRBJ1-1; D not resolved. Germline V gives CDR1 MNHNY, CDR2 SVGAGI (reference sequence). Trimming pared 0 bases from V and 1 base from J, leaving 9 bases between. The CDR3 runs 15 residues. For the CDR3, the DNA is TGTGCCAGCAGTTACTCAGCCACAGCGAACACTGAAGCTTTCTTT. Translated, it gives CASSYSATANTEAFF.

CDR3 coding DNA: TGCGCCAGCAGCTTGATCGGGGTGAACACTGAAGCTTTCTTT. The encoded protein is CASSLIGVNTEAFF. The chain has TRBV5-1 and TRBJ1-1, with no clear D. V lost 1 base to trimming and J lost 0 bases, with 7 bases between them. Germline-derived CDR1 and CDR2 are SGHRS and YFSETQ. The CDR3 length is 14 residues. Full variable domain (remainder filled in from reference TRBV5-1 and TRBJ1-1): KAGVTQTPRYLIKTRGQQVTLSCSPISGHRSVSWYQQTPGQGLQFLFEYFSETQRNKGNFPGRFSGRQFSNSRSEMNVSTLELGDSALYLCASSLIGVNTEAFFGQGTRLTVV.